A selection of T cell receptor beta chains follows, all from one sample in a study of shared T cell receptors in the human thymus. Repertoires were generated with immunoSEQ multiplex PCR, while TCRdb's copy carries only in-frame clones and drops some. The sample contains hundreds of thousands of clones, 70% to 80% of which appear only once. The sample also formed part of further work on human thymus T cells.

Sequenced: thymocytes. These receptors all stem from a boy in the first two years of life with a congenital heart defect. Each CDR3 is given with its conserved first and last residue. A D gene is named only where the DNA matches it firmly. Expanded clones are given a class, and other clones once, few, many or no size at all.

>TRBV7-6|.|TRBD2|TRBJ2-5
TGTGCCAGCAGATGGGGAGGGCAAGAGACCCAGTACTTC
CASRWGGQETQYF
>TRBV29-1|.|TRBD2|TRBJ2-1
TGCAGCGCCCCTAGCGGGGCCTACAATGAGCAGTTCTTC
CSAPSGAYNEQFF
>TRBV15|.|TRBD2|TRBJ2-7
TGTGCCACCAGCAGAGATACTGGACTAGCGGGAGGGCCCCTCGAGCAGTACTTC
CATSRDTGLAGGPLEQYF
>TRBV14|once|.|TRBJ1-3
TGTGCCAGCAGCCCCCGTTCCTCTGGAAACACCATATATTTT
CASSPRSSGNTIYF
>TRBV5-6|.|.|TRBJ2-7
TGTGCCAGCAGTTCACAGGGTGACGAGCAGTACTTC
CASSSQGDEQYF
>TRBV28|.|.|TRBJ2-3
TGTGCCTCTCTGGCACGGGTGGCGGATACGCAGTATTTT
CASLARVADTQYF
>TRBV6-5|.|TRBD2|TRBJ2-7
TGTGCCAGCAGTTACTTCGGACTAGCGGGGTACGAGCAGTACTTC
CASSYFGLAGYEQYF
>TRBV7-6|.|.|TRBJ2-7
TGTGCCAGCAGCCCGCGGGACCGAAACTCCTACGAGCAGTACTTC
CASSPRDRNSYEQYF
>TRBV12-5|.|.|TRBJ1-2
TGTGCTAGTGCCGACCCGTGCCCGAACGGGAATGGCTACACCTTC
CASADPCPNGNGYTF
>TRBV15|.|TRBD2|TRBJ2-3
TGTGCCACCAGCAGTGGGACTAGCGGGATTCCCCGCACAGATACGCAGTATTTT
CATSSGTSGIPRTDTQYF
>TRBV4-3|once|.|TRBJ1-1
TGCGCCAGCAGCCAAGAGAGAGACAGGCGGAACACTGAAGCTTTCTTT
CASSQERDRRNTEAFF
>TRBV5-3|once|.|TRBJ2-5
TGTGCCAGAAGCTTGGCGGTCAGACAGAGAGAGACCCAGTACTTC
CARSLAVRQRETQYF
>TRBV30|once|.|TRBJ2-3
TGTGCCGCCCGAAGGAGTACGCAGTATTTT
CAARRSTQYF
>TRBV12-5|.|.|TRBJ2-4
TGTGCTAGTGGTTTGGCTTTGGGCCCGGACAGACCCAAAAACATTCAGTACTTC
CASGLALGPDRPKNIQYF
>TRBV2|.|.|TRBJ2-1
TGTGCCAGCAGACCCAGGGTGGCGTTGAGCTCCTACAATGAGCAGTTCTTC
CASRPRVALSSYNEQFF
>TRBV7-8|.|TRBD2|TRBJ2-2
TGTGCCAGCAGCATCTCATCCGGGACTAGCGGGAGCGAGGGCACCGGGGAGCTGTTTTTT
CASSISSGTSGSEGTGELFF
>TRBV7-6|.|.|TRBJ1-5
TGTGCCAGCAGCCCACGGGCAGGGCTGGGGCCCCAGCATTTT
CASSPRAGLGPQHF
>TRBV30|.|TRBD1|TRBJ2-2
TGTGCCTGGAGTGTCCCTGGGACAGCGAGAACCGGGGAGCTGTTTTTT
CAWSVPGTARTGELFF
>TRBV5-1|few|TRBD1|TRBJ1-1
TGCGCCAGCAGCTTGGACAGGGGCGAGAACACTGAAGCTTTCTTT
CASSLDRGENTEAFF
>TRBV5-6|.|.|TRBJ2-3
TGTGCCCCGTCTCTAGCTCTAGGGCTGGATACGCAGTATTTT
CAPSLALGLDTQYF
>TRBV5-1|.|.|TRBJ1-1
TGCGCCAGCAGCTTGGTGGCAGGGAGGGACACTGAAGCTTTCTTT
CASSLVAGRDTEAFF
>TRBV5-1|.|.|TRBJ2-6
TGCGCCAGCAGCCTCTCGGCTTGCGGCGCAGGGTCTGGGGCCAACGTCCTGACTTTC
CASSLSACGAGSGANVLTF
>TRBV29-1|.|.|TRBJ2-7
TGCAGCGTTGAATGGCGGGACGGCGAGCAGTACTTC
CSVEWRDGEQYF
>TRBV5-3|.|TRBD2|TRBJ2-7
TGTGCCAGAAGCTTGAAACTAGCGGGAGACGAGCAGTACTTC
CARSLKLAGDEQYF
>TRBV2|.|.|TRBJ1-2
TGTGCCAGCAGCTGGACAAGAAGGGATGGCTACACCTTC
CASSWTRRDGYTF
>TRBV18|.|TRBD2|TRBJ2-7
TGTGCCAGCTCAAGCCGACTAGCGTCGACCTACGAGCAGTACTTC
CASSSRLASTYEQYF
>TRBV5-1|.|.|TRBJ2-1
TGCGCCAGCAGCATGGGGACATATTACAATGAGCAGTTCTTC
CASSMGTYYNEQFF
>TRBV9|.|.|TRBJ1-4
TGTGCCAGCAGCGTAGAACGGGGTCCTAATGAAAAACTGTTTTTT
CASSVERGPNEKLFF
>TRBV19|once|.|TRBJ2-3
TGTGCCAGTAGTATAGGCGACGACAGACAAACAGGCACAGATACGCAGTATTTT
CASSIGDDRQTGTDTQYF